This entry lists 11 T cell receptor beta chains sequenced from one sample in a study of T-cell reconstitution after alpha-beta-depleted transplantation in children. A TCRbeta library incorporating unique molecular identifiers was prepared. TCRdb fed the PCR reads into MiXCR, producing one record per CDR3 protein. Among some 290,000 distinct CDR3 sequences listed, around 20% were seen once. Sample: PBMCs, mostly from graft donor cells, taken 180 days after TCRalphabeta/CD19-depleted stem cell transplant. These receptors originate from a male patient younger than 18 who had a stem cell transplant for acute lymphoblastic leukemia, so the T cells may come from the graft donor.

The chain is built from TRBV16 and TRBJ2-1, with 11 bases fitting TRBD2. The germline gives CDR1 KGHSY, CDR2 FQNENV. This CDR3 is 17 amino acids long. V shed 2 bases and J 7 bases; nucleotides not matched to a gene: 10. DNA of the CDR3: TGTGCCAGCAGCCAACACGTTAGCGGGAGGGCCGGGAATGAGCAGTTCTTC. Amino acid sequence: CASSQHVSGRAGNEQFF. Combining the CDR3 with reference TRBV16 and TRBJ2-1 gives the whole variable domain GEEVAQTPKHLVRGEGQKAKLYCAPIKGHSYVFWYQQVLKNEFKFLISFQNENVFDETGMPKERFSAKCLPNSPCSLEIQATKLEDSAVYFCASSQHVSGRAGNEQFFGPGTRLTVL.

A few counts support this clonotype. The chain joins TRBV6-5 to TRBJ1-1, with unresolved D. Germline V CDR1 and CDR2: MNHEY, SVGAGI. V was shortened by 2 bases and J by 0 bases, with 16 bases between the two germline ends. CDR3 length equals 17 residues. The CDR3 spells CASSYTFGQAMNTEAFF. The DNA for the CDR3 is TGTGCCAGCAGTTACACTTTCGGCCAGGCCATGAACACTGAAGCTTTCTTT.

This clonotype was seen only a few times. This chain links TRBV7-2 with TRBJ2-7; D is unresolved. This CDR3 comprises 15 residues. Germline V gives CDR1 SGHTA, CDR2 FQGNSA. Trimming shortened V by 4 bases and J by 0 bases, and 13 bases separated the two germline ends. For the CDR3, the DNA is TGTGCCAGCAGCTCAGAAGGGTTTGGCTCCTACGAGCAGTACTTC. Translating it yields CASSSEGFGSYEQYF.

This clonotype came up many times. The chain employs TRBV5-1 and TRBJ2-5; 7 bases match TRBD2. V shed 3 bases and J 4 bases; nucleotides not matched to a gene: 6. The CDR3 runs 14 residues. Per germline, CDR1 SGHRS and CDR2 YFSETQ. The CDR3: CASSSEGGPETQYF. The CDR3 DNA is TGCGCCAGCAGCTCCGAGGGAGGGCCAGAGACCCAGTACTTC.

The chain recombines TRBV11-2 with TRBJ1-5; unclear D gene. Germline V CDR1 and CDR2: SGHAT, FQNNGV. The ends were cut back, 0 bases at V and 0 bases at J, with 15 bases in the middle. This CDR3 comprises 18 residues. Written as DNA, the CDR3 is TGTGCCAGCAGCTTAGACGGAAATGGATTCTATAGCAATCAGCCCCAGCATTTT. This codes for CASSLDGNGFYSNQPQHF.

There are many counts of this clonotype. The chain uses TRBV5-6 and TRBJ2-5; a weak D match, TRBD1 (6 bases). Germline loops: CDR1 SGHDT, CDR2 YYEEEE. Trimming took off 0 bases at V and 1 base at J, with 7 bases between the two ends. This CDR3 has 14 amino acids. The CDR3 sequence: CASSLAGVQETQYF. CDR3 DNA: TGTGCCAGCAGCTTGGCAGGGGTCCAAGAGACCCAGTACTTC.

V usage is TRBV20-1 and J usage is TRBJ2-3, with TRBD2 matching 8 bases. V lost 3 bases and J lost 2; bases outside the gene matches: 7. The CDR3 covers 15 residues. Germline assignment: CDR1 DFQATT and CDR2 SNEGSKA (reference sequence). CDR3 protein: CSASLVGRATDTQYF. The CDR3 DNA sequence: TGCAGTGCTAGCCTTGTCGGGAGGGCCACAGATACGCAGTATTTT.

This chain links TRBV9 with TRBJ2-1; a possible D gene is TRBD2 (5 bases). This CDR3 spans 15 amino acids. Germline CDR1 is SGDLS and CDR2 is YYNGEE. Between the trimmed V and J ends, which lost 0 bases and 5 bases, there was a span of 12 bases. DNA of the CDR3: TGTGCCAGCAGCGTAGTATCGGGATCACACAATGAGCAGTTCTTC. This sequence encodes CASSVVSGSHNEQFF.

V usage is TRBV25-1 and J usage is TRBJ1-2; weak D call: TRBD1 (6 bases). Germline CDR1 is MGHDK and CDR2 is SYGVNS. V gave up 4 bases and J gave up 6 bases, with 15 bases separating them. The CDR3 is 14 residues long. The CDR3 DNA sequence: TGTGCCAGCAGTGTAAATACAGGGCCGCATGGCTACACCTTC. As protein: CASSVNTGPHGYTF.

CDR3 bases: TGTGCCAGCAGAGCAGGGGGACACGAGCAGTACTTC. Its translation is CASRAGGHEQYF. This sequence joins TRBV12-3 or TRBV12-4 and TRBJ2-7; 7 positions agree with TRBD1. V trimming: 6 bases; J trimming: 5 bases; junction bases outside the gene matches: 4. The CDR3 extends over 12 amino acids.

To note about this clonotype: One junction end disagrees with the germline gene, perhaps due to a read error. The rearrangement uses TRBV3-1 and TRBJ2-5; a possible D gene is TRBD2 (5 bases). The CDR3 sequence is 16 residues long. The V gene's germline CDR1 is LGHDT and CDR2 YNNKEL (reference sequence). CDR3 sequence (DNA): TGTTCCAGCAGCCACAACCGCCGGCAGGAGGAAGAGACCCAGTACTTC. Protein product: CSSSHNRRQEEETQYF.